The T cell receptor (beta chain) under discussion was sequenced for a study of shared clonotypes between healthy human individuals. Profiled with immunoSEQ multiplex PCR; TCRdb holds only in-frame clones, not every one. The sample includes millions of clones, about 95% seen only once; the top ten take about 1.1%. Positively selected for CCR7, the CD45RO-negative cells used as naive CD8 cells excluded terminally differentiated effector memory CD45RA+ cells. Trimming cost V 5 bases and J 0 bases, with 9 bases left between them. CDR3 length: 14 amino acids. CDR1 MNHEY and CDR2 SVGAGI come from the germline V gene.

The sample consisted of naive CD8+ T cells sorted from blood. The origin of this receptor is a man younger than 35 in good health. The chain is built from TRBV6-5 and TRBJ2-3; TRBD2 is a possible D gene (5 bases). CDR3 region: CASSERLSTDTQYF. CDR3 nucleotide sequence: TGTGCCAGCAGTGAGCGGCTAAGCACAGATACGCAGTATTTT.